The clone carrying this TCR beta chain was found a few times. The target antigen is unknown. The sample comes from a study of breast tumors, draining lymph nodes, adjacent tissues. Findings and limits, study-wide: Luminal-like breast cancer showed significantly greater tumor-nontumor repertoire similarity than basal-like breast cancer did.

From the multiplex PCR reads, TCRdb called clonotypes with MiXCR, one entry per CDR3 protein. This sample yields some 170,000 distinct CDR3 sequences, of which about 33% are seen a single time; around 3.5% belongs to the top ten. Per the germline V gene, CDR1 is MNHEY and CDR2 is SMNVEV (reference sequence). Germline trimming cut 8 bases from V and 1 base from J; bases unmatched to any gene: 13. The CDR3 loop spans 16 amino acids. The lymph nodes were axillary draining lymph nodes from breast cancer patients. The sequenced material came from axillary lymph node tissue. V and J are TRBV27 and TRBJ1-2; 7 bases align to TRBD1. This TCR was sampled from a female donor with breast cancer. Some clones in this sample may be carry-over from other donors' samples. CDR3: CASGPVPGQLNYGYTF. CDR3 coding DNA: TGTGCCAGCGGTCCTGTACCGGGACAGCTTAACTATGGCTACACCTTC.